The 29 T cell receptor beta chains given below trace back to one sample, sequenced in a study of blood T cells in healthy people across ages (dated by TCRdb to the mid-2010s). Library preparation was by 5' RACE. Sequencing was performed on an Illumina HiSeq 2500. A second about 7 to 11 cycle PCR used a sample-barcoded 5' primer and a J-beta primer mix. Using fastp at Q25 and MiXCR, TCRdb reprocessed the public reads and kept productive beta chains. Every CDR3 protein is listed once, alongside the most common genes and DNA of its rows. Counted in this sample were around 1.5 million distinct CDR3 sequences; about 40% of them appeared once. Jointly, the top ten make up 6.5% to 10% of the sample. Source material: blood. Every receptor here comes from a woman between 18 and 29 years old in good health.

This sequence joins TRBV2 and TRBJ2-1; 9 bases are a match to TRBD2. The V gene end was trimmed by 7 bases and the J gene end by 3 bases; junction bases not matched to a gene: 4. This CDR3 contains 14 residues. Germline lookup yields CDR1 SNHLY and CDR2 FYNNEI. CDR3 DNA sequence: TGTGCCAGCATAGCGGGGGAGCTCTACAATGAGCAGTTCTTC. The encoded protein is CASIAGELYNEQFF.

In its sample, this clonotype was seen a few times. This chain links TRBV28 with TRBJ1-2; 9 nucleotides agree with TRBD1. The CDR3 totals 15 residues. Germline CDR1 and CDR2: MDHEN and SYDVKM. The V gene end was trimmed by 5 bases and the J gene end by 2 bases; junction bases not matched to a gene: 6. The CDR3: CASSPVGTGNYGYTF. The DNA of the CDR3 is TGTGCCAGCAGTCCTGTCGGGACAGGGAACTATGGCTACACCTTC.

The chain is built from TRBV18 and TRBJ2-1; 12 nucleotides match TRBD2. Germline CDR1 reads KGHSH; CDR2 reads LQKENI. This CDR3 region has 15 residues. V lost 0 bases to trimming and J lost 6 bases; unmatched junction nucleotides: 0. CDR3 DNA: TGTGCCAGCTCACCACCGACTAGCGGGGGCAATGAGCAGTTCTTC. Residues: CASSPPTSGGNEQFF.

The gene calls are TRBV6-4 and TRBJ1-1; D gene unclear. V lost 8 bases to trimming and J lost 0 bases, with 19 bases between them. Germline V gives CDR1 MRHNA, CDR2 SNTAGT. The CDR3 loop spans 16 amino acids. This CDR3 reads CASSRPRTAMNTEAFF. In DNA form, the CDR3 reads TGTGCCAGCTCCCGACCCAGGACGGCAATGAACACTGAAGCTTTCTTT.

The chain employs TRBV6-5 and TRBJ2-4; 7 bases line up with TRBD2. The CDR3 runs 14 residues. Germline CDR1 reads MNHEY; CDR2 reads SVGAGI. The V and J ends lost 0 bases and 8 bases, in that order; junction bases with no gene match: 4. The CDR3 sequence: CASSYSGGMDIQYF. The DNA of the CDR3 is TGTGCCAGCAGTTACTCGGGAGGGATGGACATTCAGTACTTC.

This clonotype came up a few times. The CDR3 is CASSLDPDKELDGEQYF. CDR3 in DNA: TGCGCCAGCAGCTTGGACCCGGACAAGGAACTCGATGGCGAGCAGTACTTC. The chain has TRBV5-1 and TRBJ2-5; maybe TRBD1 (5 bases). The end of the DNA fits TRBJ2-7 better, so the J call may be wrong. CDR1 is SGHRS and CDR2 is YFSETQ in the germline V gene. CDR3 length equals 17 residues.

This clonotype was recorded once. The chain has TRBV20-1 and TRBJ2-7, with TRBD1 identical over 10 bases. The CDR3 has 12 residues. Trimming at V came to 6 bases and at J to 12 bases, leaving 11 bases not matched to a gene. The germline V gene encodes CDR1 DFQATT and CDR2 SNEGSKA (reference sequence). The chain's CDR3 is CSAQAGTGAWYF. In nucleotides, the CDR3 is TGCAGTGCGCAGGCCGGGACAGGGGCTTGGTACTTC.

This clonotype was detected once. The chain combines TRBV6-5 with TRBJ2-5, with 9 positions matching TRBD2. Germline CDR1 and CDR2: MNHEY and SVGAGI. V was clipped by 4 bases and J by 5 bases; unmatched bases: 20. The CDR3 is 19 residues long. The CDR3 coding sequence is TGTGCCAGCAGTTCCCGATTGGCGGGGGGGACCCTTTCTAGGGAGACCCAGTACTTC. This codes for CASSSRLAGGTLSRETQYF.

V and J are TRBV29-1 and TRBJ2-2; possibly TRBD2 for D (5 bases). V was cut by 6 bases and J by 8 bases, with 16 bases left in between. This CDR3 is 13 amino acids long. Germline-derived CDR1 and CDR2 are SQVTM and ANQGSEA. The CDR3 loop is CSVSQRVEGELFF. In DNA form, the CDR3 reads TGCAGCGTGTCTCAGAGGGTAGAAGGGGAGCTGTTTTTT.

This clonotype was counted between two and nine times. The chain's CDR3 is CAISYLTSGGNEQFF. The CDR3 DNA follows: TGTGCCATCAGTTATTTGACTAGCGGGGGCAATGAGCAGTTCTTC. The chain has TRBV10-3 and TRBJ2-1, with 12 bases identical to TRBD2. After removal of 5 bases from V and 6 bases from J, the junction contained 5 bases not matched to a gene. CDR1 is ENHRY and CDR2 is SYGVKD in the germline V gene. This CDR3 region has 15 residues.

CDR3: CASSVGLQGVTEAFF. The CDR3, as DNA: TGTGCCAGCAGCGTCGGGCTTCAGGGGGTCACTGAAGCTTTCTTT. The chain recombines TRBV2 with TRBJ1-1; 7 bases agree with TRBD1. This CDR3 is built from 15 residues. Germline trimming cut 6 bases from V and 4 bases from J; bases unmatched to any gene: 11. Germline CDR1 and CDR2: SNHLY and FYNNEI. Looking up the rest from reference TRBV2 and TRBJ1-1 gives the full variable domain: EPEVTQTPSHQVTQMGQEVILRCVPISNHLYFYWYRQILGQKVEFLVSFYNNEISEKSEIFDDQFSVERPDGSNFTLKIRSTKLEDSAMYFCASSVGLQGVTEAFFGQGTRLTVV.

This clonotype was counted a few times. The chain carries TRBV29-1 and TRBJ2-5; D gene uncertain. Deletions cut 6 bases from V and 11 bases from J, with 22 bases between. The CDR3 is 13 residues long. Germline CDR1 reads SQVTM; CDR2 reads ANQGSEA. The CDR3 DNA follows: TGCAGCGTCCACGCCTCCAGGCATAATGAGCAGTACTTC. It translates to CSVHASRHNEQYF.

Many counts were recorded for this clonotype. The junction and the germline gene differ at one end; a read error may be behind it. The J gene is TRBJ1-5, the V gene TRBV12-3 or TRBV12-4, with D hard to call. This CDR3 is built from 14 residues. In DNA, the CDR3 is TGTGCCAGCAGCTTAGACGGTAGCAATCAGCCCCAGCATTTT. Protein: CASSLDGSNQPQHF.

The chain carries TRBV4-1 and TRBJ1-3; D remains unclear. The CDR3 consists of 16 residues. Trimming took 0 bases from V and 0 from J, leaving 9 bases between them. CDR1 is MGHRA and CDR2 is YSYEKL in the germline V gene. The CDR3 DNA is TGCGCCAGCAGCCAAGATTGGACCTACTCTGGAAACACCATATATTTT. Its translation is CASSQDWTYSGNTIYF.

The chain recombines TRBV7-9 with TRBJ1-1; 10 bases are a match to TRBD1. This CDR3 has 13 residues. Germline V gene lookup returns CDR1 SEHNR and CDR2 FQNEAQ (reference sequence). With 8 bases clipped from V and 6 bases from J, the junction kept 6 bases outside the gene matches. The CDR3 coding sequence is TGTGCCAGCGGCCAGGGGACAGGGGCTGAAGCTTTCTTT. It translates to CASGQGTGAEAFF.

This rearrangement joins TRBV4-2 to TRBJ2-2, with 12 bases aligning to TRBD2. The J segment lost 0 bases and the V segment lost 3 bases, leaving 2 bases of the junction unmatched. Germline CDR1 is LGHNA and CDR2 is YNFKEQ. This CDR3 contains 17 residues. The CDR3 DNA reads TGTGCCAGCAGCCAGTGGACTAGCGGGGCGAACACCGGGGAGCTGTTTTTT. Translated: CASSQWTSGANTGELFF.

This clonotype was observed a few times. The rearrangement joins TRBV28 to TRBJ2-7; D unresolved. Germline V gene data show CDR1 as MDHEN and CDR2 as SYDVKM. V was trimmed by 2 bases and J by 7 bases, leaving 15 bases between them. The CDR3 extends over 14 amino acids. The CDR3: CASSLQSLLREQYF. The CDR3 DNA follows: TGTGCCAGCAGTTTACAGAGTCTACTTAGAGAGCAGTACTTC.

Concerning this clonotype itself: At one end, the junction sequence differs from germline, possibly due to a read error. This chain uses TRBV20-1 with TRBJ1-2; D unresolved. The germline V gene encodes CDR1 DFQATT and CDR2 SNEGSKA (reference sequence). The length of the CDR3 is 16 residues. The CDR3 protein is CSARDRPINFNYGHTF. Written as DNA, the CDR3 is TGCAGTGCTAGAGATAGGCCCATCAATTTTAACTATGGCCACACCTTC.

This clonotype was observed a handful of times. The gene calls are TRBV5-5 and TRBJ2-7, with D uncertain. This CDR3 has 14 amino acids. The germline gives CDR1 SGHKS, CDR2 YYEKEE (reference sequence). The V and J ends lost 0 bases and 0 bases respectively, with 7 bases between them. CDR3 nucleotides: TGTGCCAGCAGCTTGGTGCGGTTCTCCTACGAGCAGTACTTC. Protein sequence: CASSLVRFSYEQYF.

The chain uses TRBV7-2 and TRBJ2-7; 10 bases agree with TRBD2. From germline, CDR1 is SGHTA and CDR2 FQGNSA. With 1 base clipped from V and 4 bases from J, the junction kept 19 bases outside the gene matches. The CDR3 is 20 residues long. This CDR3 is CASSLGFTSGAQQANYEQYF. The CDR3 coding sequence is TGTGCCAGCAGCTTAGGATTCACTAGCGGGGCCCAACAAGCTAATTACGAGCAGTACTTC.

This clonotype has just a few counts. This sequence joins TRBV2 and TRBJ2-7; maybe TRBD1 (6 bases). V was trimmed by 8 bases and J by 2 bases, leaving 10 bases between them. CDR1 is SNHLY and CDR2 is FYNNEI in the germline V gene. The CDR3 runs to 12 residues. This CDR3 is CASWGPTYEQYF. CDR3 nucleotide sequence: TGTGCCAGCTGGGGGCCTACCTACGAGCAGTACTTC.

This clonotype showed up just a few times. The chain is built from TRBV6-1 and TRBJ2-4; 10 bases are a match to TRBD2. From germline, CDR1 is MNHNS and CDR2 SASEGT. V lost 6 bases to trimming and J lost 1 base; unmatched junction nucleotides: 12. The CDR3 totals 18 residues. The CDR3 nucleotides are TGTGCCAGCAGGTCGACTAGCGGGCCTCCGGACGCCAAAAACATTCAGTACTTC. The encoded protein is CASRSTSGPPDAKNIQYF.

This chain links TRBV15 with TRBJ2-1; 9 positions match TRBD1. CDR1 and CDR2 from the germline V gene are LNHNV and YYDKDF (reference sequence). The length of the CDR3 is 17 residues. J gave up 8 bases and V 5 bases, and 16 bases lay outside the gene matches. CDR3 sequence reads: CATSLSRDRATTDEQFF. The DNA of the CDR3 is TGTGCCACCAGCCTGTCCCGGGACAGGGCCACTACGGATGAGCAGTTCTTC.

The rearrangement uses TRBV20-1 and TRBJ2-7; 9 bases fit TRBD2. This CDR3 is 14 amino acids long. V lost 4 bases to trimming and J lost 5 bases; unmatched junction nucleotides: 9. Germline assignment: CDR1 DFQATT and CDR2 SNEGSKA (reference sequence). The CDR3 DNA is TGCAGTGCTAAGTGGGCGGGAGGGCCCGACGAGCAGTACTTC. This translates into CSAKWAGGPDEQYF.

The chain has TRBV7-6 and TRBJ2-1, with 10 bases identical to TRBD1. From germline, CDR1 is SGHVS and CDR2 FNYEAQ. The CDR3 covers 15 residues. Trimming removed 4 bases from V and 7 bases from J; junction bases left unmatched: 7. CDR3: CASSSPGTGDNEQFF. For the CDR3, the DNA is TGTGCCAGCAGCTCACCCGGGACAGGGGATAATGAGCAGTTCTTC.

J is TRBJ2-1 and V is TRBV7-8; D gene unclear. The V and J ends lost 5 bases and 0 bases respectively, with 14 bases between them. The V gene's germline CDR1 is SGHVS and CDR2 FQNEAQ. The CDR3 is made up of 16 amino acids. CDR3 region: CASSPKGASSYNEQFF. CDR3 nucleotide sequence: TGTGCCAGCAGCCCAAAGGGTGCGAGCTCCTACAATGAGCAGTTCTTC. Complete variable domain (other parts from reference TRBV7-8 and TRBJ2-1): GAGVSQSPRYKVAKRGQDVALRCDPISGHVSLFWYQQALGQGPEFLTYFQNEAQLDKSGLPSDRFFAERPEGSVSTLKIQRTQQEDSAVYLCASSPKGASSYNEQFFGPGTRLTVL.

This clonotype was detected a few times. The CDR3 region is CASSMGQGSSYEQYF. The CDR3 DNA sequence: TGTGCCAGCAGTATGGGACAGGGGAGCTCCTACGAGCAGTACTTC. This sequence joins TRBV12-3 or TRBV12-4 and TRBJ2-7, with TRBD1 matching 10 bases. The CDR3 length is 15 residues. The V gene end was trimmed by 5 bases and the J gene end by 0 bases; junction bases not matched to a gene: 4.

This clonotype appeared a few times. This chain joins TRBV29-1 and TRBJ1-1; a weak D match, TRBD1 (6 bases). The length of the CDR3 is 13 residues. Trimming stripped 6 bases from V and 4 bases from J, with 15 bases between. Germline CDR1 SQVTM, CDR2 ANQGSEA. The CDR3 nucleotides are TGCAGCGTAGGGGGGAAGGGGTCCACTGAAGCTTTCTTT. Its protein is CSVGGKGSTEAFF.

This clonotype has a count of ten or more. The chain recombines TRBV11-2 with TRBJ2-3; D perhaps matches TRBD2 (5 bases). Per germline, CDR1 SGHAT and CDR2 FQNNGV. Trimming took 2 bases from V and 0 from J, leaving 9 bases between them. This CDR3 is built from 15 residues. CDR3 bases: TGTGCCAGCAGCTTACGGCTAGCAAGCACAGATACGCAGTATTTT. It yields the protein CASSLRLASTDTQYF.